What follows are 27 T cell receptor beta chains derived from one specimen sequenced in a study of siplizumab effects on memory and regulatory T cells. The protocol was immunoSEQ multiplex PCR, while the TCRdb copy is restricted to in-frame clones and leaves out a portion. The table shows approximately 110,000 clones, with about 93% occurring only once. The specimen sequenced was CD4+ T cells sorted from blood. These TCRs come from a human donor in good health.

The V and J genes are TRBV29-1 and TRBJ1-2, with TRBD1 as a possible D gene (5 bases). This CDR3 has 11 residues. Deletions cut 7 bases from V and 8 bases from J, with 14 bases between. CDR1 and CDR2 (germline): SQVTM, ANQGSEA. CDR3: CSAQGDRGYTF. The DNA of the CDR3 is TGCAGCGCTCAAGGGGATCGGGGCTACACCTTC.

The chain has TRBV5-8 and TRBJ2-5, with D tentatively TRBD1 (5 bases). With 1 base removed from V and 1 base from J, the gap between germline ends came to 14 bases. CDR3 length equals 16 residues. Germline assignment: CDR1 SGHTS and CDR2 YDEGEE. DNA of the CDR3: TGTGCCAGCAGCTTGTCAAGGCAGGGCATCCAAGAGACCCAGTACTTC. This gives the protein CASSLSRQGIQETQYF.

V is TRBV27 and J is TRBJ2-7; D is ambiguous. Germline V gene data show CDR1 as MNHEY and CDR2 as SMNVEV (reference sequence). This CDR3 contains 12 residues. Trimming removed 8 bases from V and 3 bases from J, with 11 bases in between. In nucleotides, the CDR3 is TGTGCCAGCCTCGGCCCCGACTACGAGCAGTACTTC. Translated, it gives CASLGPDYEQYF.

J is TRBJ1-6 and V is TRBV28, with a weak D call TRBD1 (5 bases). The V and J ends lost 3 bases and 14 bases respectively, with 14 bases between them. The CDR3 is 13 residues long. Germline-derived CDR1 and CDR2 are MDHEN and SYDVKM. Here the CDR3 reads CASSLGSGLTLHF. CDR3 DNA: TGTGCCAGCAGTTTGGGTTCAGGGTTAACCCTCCACTTT.

This clone has only one observation. The chain carries TRBV6-6 and TRBJ1-1, with TRBD1 matching over 10 bases. J gave up 5 bases and V 11 bases, and 5 bases lay outside the gene matches. Germline V lookup: CDR1 MNHNY, CDR2 SVGAGI (reference sequence). The CDR3 consists of 12 residues. CDR3 DNA: TGTGCCGGAGGACAGGGGGGAACTGAAGCTTTCTTT. Translation gives CAGGQGGTEAFF.

This chain uses TRBV18 with TRBJ1-5, with D tentatively TRBD1 (6 bases). The V and J ends lost 2 bases and 5 bases respectively, with 10 bases between them. This CDR3 comprises 14 residues. Germline lookup yields CDR1 KGHSH and CDR2 LQKENI. CDR3 coding DNA: TGTGCCAGCTCACCAATGGGGGCTGATCAGCCCCAGCATTTT. This gives the protein CASSPMGADQPQHF.

This rearrangement joins TRBV20-1 to TRBJ2-5, with unresolved D. Per germline, CDR1 DFQATT and CDR2 SNEGSKA (reference sequence). This CDR3 has 11 amino acids. Trimming removed 3 bases at V and 4 bases at J, with 6 bases between. CDR3 in DNA: TGCAGTGCTAGTTTTTCAGAGACCCAGTACTTC. It codes for CSASFSETQYF.

The J gene is TRBJ2-3, the V gene TRBV5-1; 11 nucleotides match TRBD1. After removal of 4 bases from V and 5 bases from J, the junction contained 6 bases not matched to a gene. Germline V gene data show CDR1 as SGHRS and CDR2 as YFSETQ. The CDR3 totals 15 residues. The CDR3 nucleotides are TGCGCCAGCAGCAAAGGACAGGGGGCGGGAGATACGCAGTATTTT. Translation gives CASSKGQGAGDTQYF.

The V call is TRBV6-6, the J call TRBJ2-3; 7 bases map to TRBD1. V lost 7 bases to trimming and J lost 1 base; unmatched junction nucleotides: 5. In germline, CDR1 is MNHNY, CDR2 SVGAGI (reference sequence). This CDR3 has 14 amino acids. This CDR3 is CASIQGQRTDTQYF. CDR3 DNA sequence: TGTGCCAGCATCCAGGGACAGCGCACAGATACGCAGTATTTT.

The chain employs TRBV6-5 and TRBJ1-4; no clear D. Germline-derived CDR1 and CDR2 are MNHEY and SVGAGI. V lost 5 bases and J lost 6, with 10 bases in between. The length of the CDR3 is 13 residues. CDR3 loop: CASSRRGDEKLFF. The CDR3 DNA follows: TGTGCCAGCAGTCGGCGCGGGGATGAAAAACTGTTTTTT.

J is TRBJ2-3 and V is TRBV7-3; D gene uncertain. Trimming left V 1 base short and J 0 bases short, with 8 bases between. Germline values: CDR1 SGHTA, CDR2 FQGTGA. The CDR3 is 15 residues long. Here the CDR3 reads CASSLSRSSTDTQYF. For the CDR3, the DNA is TGTGCCAGCAGCTTAAGCAGGTCGAGCACAGATACGCAGTATTTT.

The chain combines TRBV30 with TRBJ1-1; tentative D call: TRBD1 (5 bases). The CDR3 consists of 13 residues. Trimming left V 2 bases short and J 0 bases short, with 7 bases between. Germline CDR1 and CDR2: GTSNPN and SVGIG (reference sequence). The CDR3: CAWSRTMNTEAFF. In DNA, the CDR3 is TGTGCCTGGAGTCGGACAATGAACACTGAAGCTTTCTTT.

V and J are TRBV18 and TRBJ1-3; the D is unclear. The CDR3 contains 16 residues. Trimming took 6 bases from V and 0 from J, leaving 15 bases between them. Germline V gene lookup returns CDR1 KGHSH and CDR2 LQKENI. The CDR3 loop reads CASSQSNLNSGNTIYF. The CDR3 nucleotides are TGTGCCAGCTCTCAATCTAATCTCAACTCTGGAAACACCATATATTTT.

This clone was counted between two and nine times. This chain links TRBV19 with TRBJ2-7, with 9 nucleotides matching TRBD1. Germline CDR1 is LNHDA and CDR2 is SQIVND (reference sequence). The CDR3 has 16 residues. Trimming cost V 5 bases and J 6 bases; bases outside gene matches: 14. The DNA of the CDR3 is TGTGCCAGTAGTCCCTTGGTCGGGACAGGGCTCAGCGAGCAGTACTTC. Translating gives CASSPLVGTGLSEQYF.

The chain combines TRBV18 with TRBJ1-2; D is undetermined. The CDR3 extends over 14 amino acids. Germline V gene data show CDR1 as KGHSH and CDR2 as LQKENI. V was shortened by 2 bases and J by 0 bases, with 7 bases between the two germline ends. The CDR3 loop is CASSPIGTNYGYTF. In nucleotides, the CDR3 is TGTGCCAGCTCACCAATCGGGACTAACTATGGCTACACCTTC.

The chain uses TRBV14 and TRBJ2-7, with no clear D. The CDR3 runs 14 residues. V lost 4 bases, J lost 3 bases, and 13 bases lay in between. Germline V gene lookup returns CDR1 SGHDN and CDR2 FVKESK. CDR3 coding DNA: TGTGCCAGCAGCCTTCTCCGGACGTACTACGAGCAGTACTTC. Protein: CASSLLRTYYEQYF.

This chain links TRBV15 with TRBJ2-7; D is unclear. Germline V lookup: CDR1 LNHNV, CDR2 YYDKDF (reference sequence). Trimming removed 1 base from V and 1 base from J, with 8 bases in between. The CDR3 is 14 residues long. In nucleotides, the CDR3 is TGTGCCACCAGCAGAGTCGGCGGTTCCTACGAGCAGTACTTC. As protein: CATSRVGGSYEQYF. Full variable domain (outside the CDR3, taken from reference TRBV15 and TRBJ2-7): DAMVIQNPRYQVTQFGKPVTLSCSQTLNHNVMYWYQQKSSQAPKLLFHYYDKDFNNEADTPDNFQSRRPNTSFCFLDIRSPGLGDTAMYLCATSRVGGSYEQYFGPGTRLTVT.

The chain combines TRBV7-2 with TRBJ2-3, with 14 bases aligning to TRBD2. The CDR3 is 16 amino acids. The junction had 8 bases not matched to a gene; V was cut back by 7 bases and J by 5 bases. Germline CDR1 and CDR2: SGHTA and FQGNSA. For the CDR3, the DNA is TGTGCCAGCACCCCAGGGACTAGCGGGAGTATAGATACGCAGTATTTT. This codes for CASTPGTSGSIDTQYF.

The V and J genes are TRBV11-3 and TRBJ2-1; D gene uncertain. V lost 5 bases and J lost 7, with 9 bases in between. The germline V gene has CDR1 SGHNT and CDR2 YENEEA. The CDR3 sequence is 12 residues long. The CDR3 sequence: CASSTTRNEQFF. The CDR3 nucleotides read TGTGCCAGCAGCACGACTCGGAATGAGCAGTTCTTC.

This chain uses TRBV7-9 with TRBJ2-7, with TRBD2 matching over 9 bases. The V gene's germline CDR1 is SEHNR and CDR2 FQNEAQ (reference sequence). J lost 6 bases, V lost 1 base, and 10 bases had no gene match. The CDR3 covers 16 residues. The CDR3 nucleotides read TGTGCCAGCAGCTTAGTCCTCAGGCTAGCGGGGAGCGAGCAGTACTTC. It specifies CASSLVLRLAGSEQYF.

V and J are TRBV6-5 and TRBJ1-5; 8 bases align to TRBD1. Per germline, CDR1 MNHEY and CDR2 SVGAGI. V was clipped by 7 bases and J by 6 bases; unmatched bases: 11. The CDR3 is made up of 15 amino acids. CDR3 region: CASTLDRAPGQPQHF. As DNA, the CDR3 is TGTGCCAGCACCTTGGACAGGGCGCCTGGTCAGCCCCAGCATTTT.

The chain couples TRBV15 to TRBJ1-1, with TRBD1 as a possible D gene (5 bases). The V gene lost 0 bases and the J gene lost 3 bases, with 5 bases spanning the gap. Germline CDR1 is LNHNV and CDR2 is YYDKDF (reference sequence). The CDR3 has 13 amino acids. The CDR3 DNA is TGTGCCACCAGCAGAGAAGGGGACACTGAAGCTTTCTTT. Its translation is CATSREGDTEAFF.

The gene calls are TRBV30 and TRBJ1-1; 7 bases are shared with TRBD1. Germline V gene sequence: CDR1 GTSNPN, CDR2 SVGIG (reference sequence). The V segment lost 5 bases and the J segment 4 bases; nucleotides outside the gene matches: 1. The CDR3 has 11 residues. The CDR3 reads CAWHRGTEAFF. Here the CDR3 DNA reads TGTGCCTGGCACAGGGGCACTGAAGCTTTCTTT.

On this clone itself: Distinct nucleotide sequences in the sample also encode this CDR3. The chain couples TRBV6-6 to TRBJ1-5; unclear D gene. CDR3 length: 12 residues. Trimming took off 2 bases at V and 5 bases at J, with 4 bases between the two ends. Germline V lookup: CDR1 MNHNY, CDR2 SVGAGI (reference sequence). The CDR3 here is CASSYGDQPQHF. The CDR3 region has the DNA TGTGCCAGCAGTTACGGGGATCAGCCCCAGCATTTT.

On this clone: At one end, the junction sequence differs from germline, possibly due to a read error. DNA for the CDR3: TGTGCGAGCACCCCCCAGGGCAATCAGCCCCAGCATTTT. This encodes CASTPQGNQPQHF. The chain has TRBV2 and TRBJ1-5; D gene unclear. The CDR3 is 13 amino acids. Germline assignment: CDR1 SNHLY and CDR2 FYNNEI. Full variable domain (missing parts from reference TRBV2 and TRBJ1-5): EPEVTQTPSHQVTQMGQEVILRCVPISNHLYFYWYRQILGQKVEFLVSFYNNEISEKSEIFDDQFSVERPDGSNFTLKIRSTKLEDSAMYFCASTPQGNQPQHFGDGTRLSIL.

The J gene is TRBJ1-1, the V gene TRBV6-1; 8 nucleotides align to TRBD1. The V segment lost 7 bases and the J segment 2 bases; nucleotides outside the gene matches: 6. Germline assignment: CDR1 MNHNS and CDR2 SASEGT. This CDR3 has 14 residues. Here the CDR3 DNA reads TGTGCCAGCATAGCCGGGACAGGAAACACTGAAGCTTTCTTT. It translates to CASIAGTGNTEAFF.

The rearrangement joins TRBV6-5 to TRBJ2-5; D remains unclear. Germline V gives CDR1 MNHEY, CDR2 SVGAGI. Trimming pared 4 bases from V and 1 base from J, leaving 13 bases between. This CDR3 spans 15 amino acids. CDR3 in DNA: TGTGCCAGCAGTTGGCAAGGACGATTCCAAGAGACCCAGTACTTC. Translation gives CASSWQGRFQETQYF.